A selection of T cell receptor beta chains follows, all from one sample in a study of response to subunit inactivated influenza vaccine. Each CDR3 protein is one row after TCRdb ran MiXCR on the RT-PCR reads. Altogether about 650,000 distinct CDR3 sequences are present, less than 15% being singletons, with the ten largest covering about 7.6%. The sample in question was PBMCs from blood, obtained roughly 15 days before vaccination. All receptors derive from a man in his fifties who received an inactivated influenza vaccine. The CDR3 runs from the conserved cysteine through the conserved F or W. D genes are given only for firm matches. Size is omitted from some rows. Given values are once, few, many or a class for expanded clones.

CDR3nt: TGTGCCAGCAGCCGAACATTGACTAGCAGGAGCTCCTACAATGAGCAGTTCTTC
CDR3aa: CASSRTLTSRSSYNEQFF
v_gene: TRBV3-1
j_gene: TRBJ2-1
abundance: .
d_gene: TRBD2
len: 18

CDR3nt: TGCGCCAGCAGCGAGCGGCTCACCGGGGAGCTGTTTTTT
CDR3aa: CASSERLTGELFF
v_gene: TRBV5-1
j_gene: TRBJ2-2
abundance: .
d_gene: .
len: 13

CDR3nt: TGCGCCAGCAGCTTGGTGGGACAGGGGATAGCCAAAAACATTCAGTACTTC
CDR3aa: CASSLVGQGIAKNIQYF
v_gene: TRBV5-1
j_gene: TRBJ2-4
abundance: .
d_gene: TRBD1
len: 17

CDR3nt: TGTGCCAGCAGTCGGGGTCTGCAGGGAATTGGGCAGTTCTTC
CDR3aa: CASSRGLQGIGQFF
v_gene: TRBV27
j_gene: TRBJ2-1
abundance: .
d_gene: .
len: 14

CDR3nt: TGTGCCAGCAGTGTGTCGGGGGTATATCAGCCCCAGCATTTT
CDR3aa: CASSVSGVYQPQHF
v_gene: TRBV2
j_gene: TRBJ1-5
abundance: few
d_gene: .
len: 14

CDR3nt: TGTGCCAGCAGCCAAGGATGGGGGGAGGGCCTTTACGAGCAGTACTTC
CDR3aa: CASSQGWGEGLYEQYF
v_gene: TRBV3-1
j_gene: TRBJ2-7
abundance: .
d_gene: TRBD2
len: 16

CDR3nt: TGTGCCAGCAGGACGGGTGGGTCGGGAGTTTTCAATGAGCAGTTCTTC
CDR3aa: CASRTGGSGVFNEQFF
v_gene: TRBV7-9
j_gene: TRBJ2-1
abundance: .
d_gene: .
len: 16

CDR3nt: TGTGCCACCAGCAGAGATCGGTTCCAAGGGGCGCAAGCTTTCTTT
CDR3aa: CATSRDRFQGAQAFF
v_gene: TRBV15
j_gene: TRBJ1-1
abundance: few
d_gene: .
len: 15

CDR3nt: TGTGCCTGCAGTTTTGTAGCAGACCAAGAGACCCAGTACTTC
CDR3aa: CACSFVADQETQYF
v_gene: TRBV27
j_gene: TRBJ2-5
abundance: .
d_gene: .
len: 14

CDR3nt: TGTGCCAGCAGTTTCAGACAGGGCCCATACTACGAGCAGTACTTC
CDR3aa: CASSFRQGPYYEQYF
v_gene: TRBV12-3/TRBV12-4
j_gene: TRBJ2-7
abundance: many
d_gene: TRBD1
len: 15

CDR3nt: TGCGCCAGCAGCTTGGGGACAGCGGCAGGAACTGGAAACACCATATATTTT
CDR3aa: CASSLGTAAGTGNTIYF
v_gene: TRBV5-1
j_gene: TRBJ1-3
abundance: .
d_gene: .
len: 17

CDR3nt: TGCGCCAGCAGCGAACCGGGGACAGGGGGCAGGACCGGGGAGCTGTTTTTT
CDR3aa: CASSEPGTGGRTGELFF
v_gene: TRBV4-3
j_gene: TRBJ2-2
abundance: .
d_gene: TRBD1
len: 17

CDR3nt: TGTGCCAGCAGCGCGACTAGTAGATCAACAGATACGCAGTATTTT
CDR3aa: CASSATSRSTDTQYF
v_gene: TRBV9
j_gene: TRBJ2-3
abundance: few
d_gene: .
len: 15

CDR3nt: TGTGCCAGCAGCCATTTCTTGGGTACTAGCGGGAGGGCGGTGTCCTACGAGCAGTACTTC
CDR3aa: CASSHFLGTSGRAVSYEQYF
v_gene: TRBV11-2
j_gene: TRBJ2-7
abundance: .
d_gene: TRBD2
len: 20

CDR3nt: TGCAGCGCAGCCGGGTCGAACACTGAAGCTTTCTTT
CDR3aa: CSAAGSNTEAFF
v_gene: TRBV29-1
j_gene: TRBJ1-1
abundance: .
d_gene: .
len: 12

CDR3nt: TGTGCCAGCAGTGAAATTCCGGGGGGTAATTCACCCCTCCACTTT
CDR3aa: CASSEIPGGNSPLHF
v_gene: TRBV2
j_gene: TRBJ1-6
abundance: .
d_gene: .
len: 15

CDR3nt: TGTGCCAGCACCCCCCGGGGTTTCTCTGGGGCCAACGTCCTGACTTTC
CDR3aa: CASTPRGFSGANVLTF
v_gene: TRBV4-2
j_gene: TRBJ2-6
abundance: .
d_gene: .
len: 16

CDR3nt: TGTGCCAGCAGCTCCCAAACAGGCGGCTCCTACGAGCAGTACTTC
CDR3aa: CASSSQTGGSYEQYF
v_gene: TRBV7-2
j_gene: TRBJ2-7
abundance: many
d_gene: .
len: 15

CDR3nt: TGCAGCGTTGAAAAACCTCCCCTAATGGACAGGGAAGAGGATGGCTACACCTTC
CDR3aa: CSVEKPPLMDREEDGYTF
v_gene: TRBV29-1
j_gene: TRBJ1-2
abundance: few
d_gene: TRBD1
len: 18

CDR3nt: TGTGCCAGCAGCCACACCGGGGGGGACTACTATGGCTACACCTTC
CDR3aa: CASSHTGGDYYGYTF
v_gene: TRBV14
j_gene: TRBJ1-2
abundance: many
d_gene: .
len: 15

CDR3nt: TGTGCCAGCACCAGGGACGGACCTCCGAACACCGGGGAGCTGTTTTTT
CDR3aa: CASTRDGPPNTGELFF
v_gene: TRBV28
j_gene: TRBJ2-2
abundance: .
d_gene: .
len: 16

CDR3nt: TGCGCCAGCAGTCCAGCGGGAGAGCCGTGGGAGACCCAGTACTTC
CDR3aa: CASSPAGEPWETQYF
v_gene: TRBV5-1
j_gene: TRBJ2-5
abundance: .
d_gene: TRBD2
len: 15

CDR3nt: TGTGCCAGCAGTTTAACTTGGACAGGGTCGGACATTCAGTACTTC
CDR3aa: CASSLTWTGSDIQYF
v_gene: TRBV27
j_gene: TRBJ2-4
abundance: .
d_gene: TRBD1
len: 15

CDR3nt: TGCGCCAGCAGTGAATTGAGCTCCTACAATGAGCAGTTCTTC
CDR3aa: CASSELSSYNEQFF
v_gene: TRBV10-2
j_gene: TRBJ2-1
abundance: many
d_gene: .
len: 14

CDR3nt: TGTGCCAGCAGCGGTGCCGGGTATAATTCACCCCTCCACTTT
CDR3aa: CASSGAGYNSPLHF
v_gene: TRBV6-1
j_gene: TRBJ1-6
abundance: few
d_gene: .
len: 14

CDR3nt: TGTGCCAGCGCAGGGGGCCCCACAGATACGCAGTATTTT
CDR3aa: CASAGGPTDTQYF
v_gene: TRBV7-3
j_gene: TRBJ2-3
abundance: .
d_gene: TRBD1
len: 13

CDR3nt: TGCAGTGCTAGAGTTGGGGGCTTCCGCTACGAGCAGTACTTC
CDR3aa: CSARVGGFRYEQYF
v_gene: TRBV20-1
j_gene: TRBJ2-7
abundance: .
d_gene: .
len: 14